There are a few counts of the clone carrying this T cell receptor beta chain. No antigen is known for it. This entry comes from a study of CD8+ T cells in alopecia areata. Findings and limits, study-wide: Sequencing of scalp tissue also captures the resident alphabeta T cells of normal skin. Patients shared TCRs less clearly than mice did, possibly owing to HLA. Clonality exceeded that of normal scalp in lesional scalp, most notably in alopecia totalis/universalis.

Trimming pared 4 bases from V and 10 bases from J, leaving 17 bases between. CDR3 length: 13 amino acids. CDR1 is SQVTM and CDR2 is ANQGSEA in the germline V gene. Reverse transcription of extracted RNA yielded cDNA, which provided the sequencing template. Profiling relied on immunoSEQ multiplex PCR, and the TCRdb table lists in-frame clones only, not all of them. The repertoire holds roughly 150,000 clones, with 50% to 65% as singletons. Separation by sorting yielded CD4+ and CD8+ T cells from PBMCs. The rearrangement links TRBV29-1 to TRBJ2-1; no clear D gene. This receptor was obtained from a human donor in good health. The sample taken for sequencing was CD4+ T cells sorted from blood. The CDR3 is CSVAPRLTPEQFF. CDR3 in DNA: TGCAGCGTTGCCCCTAGATTAACACCCGAGCAGTTCTTC.